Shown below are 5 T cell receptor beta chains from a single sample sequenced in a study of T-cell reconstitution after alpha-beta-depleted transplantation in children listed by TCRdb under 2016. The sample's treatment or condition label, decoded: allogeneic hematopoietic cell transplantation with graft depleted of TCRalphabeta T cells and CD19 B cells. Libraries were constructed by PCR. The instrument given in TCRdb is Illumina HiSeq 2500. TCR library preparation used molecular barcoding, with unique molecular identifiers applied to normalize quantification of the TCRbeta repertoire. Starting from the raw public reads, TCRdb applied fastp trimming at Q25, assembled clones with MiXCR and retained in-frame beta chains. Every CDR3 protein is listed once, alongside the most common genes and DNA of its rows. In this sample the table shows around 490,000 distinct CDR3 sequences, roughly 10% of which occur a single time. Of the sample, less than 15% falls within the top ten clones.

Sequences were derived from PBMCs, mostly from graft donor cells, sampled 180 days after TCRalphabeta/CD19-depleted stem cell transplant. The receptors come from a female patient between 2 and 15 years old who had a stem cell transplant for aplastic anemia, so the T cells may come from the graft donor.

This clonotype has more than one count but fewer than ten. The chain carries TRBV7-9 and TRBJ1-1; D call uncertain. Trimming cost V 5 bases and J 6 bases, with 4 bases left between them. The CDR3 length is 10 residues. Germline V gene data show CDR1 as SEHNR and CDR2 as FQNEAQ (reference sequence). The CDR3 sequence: CASSPPEAFF. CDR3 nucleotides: TGTGCCAGCAGCCCCCCTGAAGCTTTCTTT.

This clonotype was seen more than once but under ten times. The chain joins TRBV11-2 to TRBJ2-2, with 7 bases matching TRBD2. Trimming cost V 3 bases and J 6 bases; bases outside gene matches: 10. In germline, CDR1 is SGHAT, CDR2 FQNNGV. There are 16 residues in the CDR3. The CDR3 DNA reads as TGTGCCAGCAGCTTCCGGACTAGTCTGGGTTCCGGGGAGCTGTTTTTT. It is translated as CASSFRTSLGSGELFF. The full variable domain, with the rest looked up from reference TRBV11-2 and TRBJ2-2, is EAGVAQSPRYKIIEKRQSVAFWCNPISGHATLYWYQQILGQGPKLLIQFQNNGVVDDSQLPKDRFSAERLKGVDSTLKIQPAKLEDSAVYLCASSFRTSLGSGELFFGEGSRLTVL.

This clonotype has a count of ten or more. The CDR3, as DNA: TGTGCCAGCAGCCAACAGGGAGGAGATAATTCACCCCTCCACTTT. Protein product: CASSQQGGDNSPLHF. V usage is TRBV7-2 and J usage is TRBJ1-6, with D tentatively TRBD1 (6 bases). V dropped 5 bases and J dropped 5 bases, with 13 bases sitting between them. CDR1 is SGHTA, CDR2 FQGNSA, per germline. The CDR3 consists of 15 residues.

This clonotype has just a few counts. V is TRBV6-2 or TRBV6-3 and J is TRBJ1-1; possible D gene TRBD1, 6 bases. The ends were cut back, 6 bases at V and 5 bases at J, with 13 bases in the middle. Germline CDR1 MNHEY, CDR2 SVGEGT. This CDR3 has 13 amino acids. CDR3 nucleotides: TGTGCCAGCAGACGCGCGGGGGCAACTGAAGCTTTCTTT. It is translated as CASRRAGATEAFF.

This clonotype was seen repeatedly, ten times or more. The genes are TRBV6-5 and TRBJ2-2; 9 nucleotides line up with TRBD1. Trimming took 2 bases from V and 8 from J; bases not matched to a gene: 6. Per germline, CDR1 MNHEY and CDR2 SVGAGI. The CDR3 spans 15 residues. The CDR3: CASSYPTGGGGELFF. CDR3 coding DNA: TGTGCCAGCAGTTACCCTACAGGGGGCGGAGGGGAGCTGTTTTTT.